Listed here are 26 T cell receptor beta chains from one sample, sequenced in a study of blood T cells in healthy people across ages. Next came a second PCR, run for about 6 to 12 cycles, which used a sample-barcoded 5' primer along with a J-beta primer mix. A single record per CDR3 protein comes from TCRdb applying MiXCR to the 5' RACE reads. Of about 1,400,000 distinct CDR3 sequences in the sample, 40% to 50% are singletons; the top ten hold less than 8%. The specimen sequenced was blood. The receptor set was obtained from a woman between 18 and 30 years old in good health.

This chain uses TRBV5-1 with TRBJ1-3; the D gene is possibly TRBD1 (5 bases). There are 15 residues in the CDR3. V was pared by 1 base and J by 1 base, with 9 bases between. Per germline, CDR1 SGHRS and CDR2 YFSETQ. The CDR3: CASSLLGTSGNTIYF. The CDR3 nucleotides read TGCGCCAGCAGCTTGTTGGGGACGTCTGGAAACACCATATATTTT.

For this clonotype: This could be a read error, since a much larger clone is one nucleotide away. This rearrangement joins TRBV27 to TRBJ2-7; D unclear. CDR1 MNHEY and CDR2 SMNVEV come from the germline V gene (reference sequence). The CDR3 sequence is 15 residues long. The CDR3: CASSTGLAGMSERYF. In DNA form, the CDR3 reads TGTGCCAGCAGCACTGGGTTGGCAGGTATGAGCGAGCGGTACTTC.

This clonotype has more than one count but fewer than ten. The gene calls are TRBV28 and TRBJ1-4; 9 nucleotides align to TRBD1. Per germline, CDR1 MDHEN and CDR2 SYDVKM. The CDR3 runs 14 residues. Trimming removed 8 bases from V and 10 bases from J; junction bases left unmatched: 11. CDR3 amino acids: CASGIRGQGGKLFF. The CDR3 nucleotides read TGTGCCAGCGGGATTCGGGGACAGGGAGGAAAACTGTTTTTT.

The gene calls are TRBV6-5 and TRBJ1-2, with D uncertain. From germline, CDR1 is MNHEY and CDR2 SVGAGI. The germline V and J ends were trimmed by 5 bases and 4 bases, with 14 bases remaining between them. The CDR3 loop spans 14 amino acids. DNA for the CDR3: TGTGCCAGCAGTCCCTCCGCCGACCTCTATGGCTACACCTTC. Translation gives CASSPSADLYGYTF.

This clonotype turned up a few times. The CDR3 sequence is CASSFQGYSNQPQHF. DNA of the CDR3: TGTGCCAGCAGTTTTCAAGGGTACAGCAATCAGCCCCAGCATTTT. This sequence joins TRBV27 and TRBJ1-5; D unclear. This CDR3 has 15 amino acids. V was clipped by 3 bases and J by 1 base, with 10 bases between them. The germline CDR1 and CDR2 sequences are MNHEY and SMNVEV (reference sequence).

This rearrangement joins TRBV5-1 to TRBJ2-5; 8 bases are a match to TRBD1. Germline trimming cut 0 bases from V and 2 bases from J; bases unmatched to any gene: 6. This CDR3 is built from 16 residues. Germline V gene lookup returns CDR1 SGHRS and CDR2 YFSETQ. The CDR3 protein is CASSLAGQGRQETQYF. CDR3 coding DNA: TGCGCCAGCAGCTTGGCCGGACAGGGACGGCAAGAGACCCAGTACTTC.

This clonotype was counted a few times. This chain joins TRBV3-1 and TRBJ2-3, with 7 bases aligning to TRBD2. CDR3 length: 17 residues. The germline V gene has CDR1 LGHDT and CDR2 YNNKEL (reference sequence). With 0 bases clipped from V and 3 bases from J, the junction kept 9 bases outside the gene matches. For the CDR3, the DNA is TGTGCCAGCAGCCAAGATCCTCCGGGAGGCTCGACAGATACGCAGTATTTT. This encodes CASSQDPPGGSTDTQYF.

This rearrangement joins TRBV5-4 to TRBJ2-2, with 9 positions matching TRBD2. Losses at the gene ends were 0 bases for V and 6 bases for J; bases not matched to a gene: 6. CDR1 SGHNT and CDR2 YYREEE come from the germline V gene (reference sequence). The CDR3 has 16 residues. CDR3 sequence reads: CASSLEGGGASGELFF. CDR3 coding DNA: TGTGCCAGCAGCTTGGAAGGCGGGGGGGCTTCCGGGGAGCTGTTTTTT.

This clonotype was picked up a small number of times. The chain couples TRBV7-9 to TRBJ2-1; TRBD2 matches at 8 bases. CDR3 length equals 15 residues. CDR1 and CDR2 from the germline V gene are SEHNR and FQNEAQ (reference sequence). After removal of 5 bases from V and 5 bases from J, the junction contained 8 bases not matched to a gene. This CDR3 is CASSPRLAQDNEQFF. CDR3 bases: TGTGCCAGCAGCCCCAGACTAGCGCAAGACAATGAGCAGTTCTTC.

The J gene is TRBJ2-1, the V gene TRBV6-2 or TRBV6-3; 9 nucleotides match TRBD2. The CDR3 loop spans 15 amino acids. CDR1 is MNHEY, CDR2 SVGEGT, per germline. V shed 7 bases and J 8 bases; nucleotides not matched to a gene: 12. The CDR3 DNA reads as TGTGCCAGCAAACAGACCGGGACTAGCTTTCATGAGCAGTTCTTC. Translation: CASKQTGTSFHEQFF.

This chain connects TRBV7-2 to TRBJ2-7; D might be TRBD1 or TRBD2, each matching 5 bases. This CDR3 region has 16 residues. CDR1 is SGHTA and CDR2 is FQGNSA in the germline V gene. Trimming stripped 6 bases from V and 5 bases from J, with 23 bases between. The CDR3 loop is CASSPEPGRPNHEQYF. CDR3 in DNA: TGTGCCAGCAGTCCAGAACCGGGACGGCCTAACCACGAGCAGTACTTC. Based on the CDR3 plus reference TRBV7-2 and TRBJ2-7, the full variable domain is GAGVSQSPSNKVTEKGKDVELRCDPISGHTALYWYRQSLGQGLEFLIYFQGNSAPDKSGLPSDRFSAERTGGSVSTLTIQRTQQEDSAVYLCASSPEPGRPNHEQYFGPGTRLTVT.

V is TRBV10-3 and J is TRBJ1-1; 7 nucleotides align to TRBD1. Germline CDR1 is ENHRY and CDR2 is SYGVKD. V lost 0 bases, J lost 5 bases, and 9 bases stayed unmatched. This CDR3 spans 16 amino acids. This CDR3 is CAISESYRGLGTEAFF. CDR3 nucleotides: TGTGCCATCAGTGAGTCTTACAGGGGTTTAGGGACTGAAGCTTTCTTT.

The chain couples TRBV6-1 to TRBJ1-1, with 9 nucleotides matching TRBD1. The CDR3 loop spans 14 amino acids. The J segment lost 5 bases and the V segment lost 5 bases, leaving 6 bases of the junction unmatched. Germline assignment: CDR1 MNHNS and CDR2 SASEGT. CDR3 nucleotide sequence: TGTGCCAGCAGTAGAAACAGGGGGCGGACTGAAGCTTTCTTT. It codes for CASSRNRGRTEAFF.

The V call is TRBV7-2, the J call TRBJ2-4, with 13 bases lining up with TRBD2. Gene TRBJ2-7 matches the end of the DNA better, so the J call may be wrong. The germline V gene encodes CDR1 SGHTA and CDR2 FQGNSA. The CDR3 length is 15 residues. The CDR3 sequence is CASSFGLAGEGEQYF. The CDR3 DNA reads as TGTGCCAGCAGCTTCGGACTAGCGGGAGAGGGCGAGCAGTACTTC.

The chain employs TRBV10-1 and TRBJ1-1; D call uncertain. This CDR3 contains 12 residues. Trimming cost V 10 bases and J 1 base, with 10 bases left between them. In germline, CDR1 is WNHNN, CDR2 SYGVQD (reference sequence). CDR3 DNA sequence: TGCGCCACGACGGACGGGAACACTGAAGCTTTCTTT. It encodes CATTDGNTEAFF.

This clonotype was seen more than once but under ten times. V and J are TRBV7-3 and TRBJ2-3, with D unresolved. Per germline, CDR1 SGHTA and CDR2 FQGTGA. This CDR3 is 15 amino acids long. The V and J ends lost 6 bases and 4 bases respectively, with 17 bases between them. DNA for the CDR3: TGTGCCAGCAGGCCCGGGTTGGGGTTATCAGATACGCAGTATTTT. It specifies CASRPGLGLSDTQYF.

This clonotype appeared many times. The chain combines TRBV5-1 with TRBJ2-5; D not resolved. Germline V lookup: CDR1 SGHRS, CDR2 YFSETQ. The CDR3 is 13 amino acids. The V end was cut by 0 bases, the J end by 3 bases, with 6 bases between. The CDR3 region has the DNA TGCGCCAGCAGCTTGGCAGCAGAAGAGACCCAGTACTTC. It encodes CASSLAAEETQYF.

There are a few counts of this clonotype. The DNA is omitted, as the CDR3 cannot be located on it reliably, and the CDR3 follows TCRdb's listing. The chain combines TRBV6-5 with TRBJ1-1. Germline V CDR1 and CDR2: MNHEY, SVGAGI. The CDR3 spans 14 amino acids, including both terminal residues. The CDR3 here is CASSSSGVWTEAFF.

This clonotype was counted a few times. This sequence joins TRBV20-1 and TRBJ2-1; no clear D. Looked up from germline, CDR1 is DFQATT and CDR2 is SNEGSKA (reference sequence). The V and J ends lost 1 base and 7 bases respectively, with 8 bases between them. The CDR3 is made up of 12 amino acids. The CDR3: CSARASLNEQFF. CDR3 DNA sequence: TGCAGTGCTAGAGCCTCCCTAAATGAGCAGTTCTTC.

The V and J genes are TRBV10-1 and TRBJ2-1; TRBD2 matches 11 bases. After removal of 2 bases from V and 7 bases from J, the junction contained 7 bases not matched to a gene. The CDR3 is made up of 16 amino acids. Germline V CDR1 and CDR2: WNHNN, SYGVQD (reference sequence). CDR3 protein: CASSETSGGPGNEQFF. CDR3 sequence (DNA): TGCGCCAGCAGTGAGACTAGCGGGGGACCGGGGAATGAGCAGTTCTTC.

This chain joins TRBV4-1 and TRBJ2-7; maybe TRBD2 (5 bases). Trimming took off 6 bases at V and 1 base at J, with 16 bases between the two ends. This CDR3 has 15 residues. Per germline, CDR1 MGHRA and CDR2 YSYEKL. CDR3 in amino acids: CASSTRHGDSYEQYF. The CDR3 bases are TGCGCCAGCAGTACCAGGCACGGGGATTCCTACGAGCAGTACTTC.

This clonotype was recorded a few times. In nucleotides, the CDR3 is TGTGCCAGCAGCGCGTTTACAGGGGAGCAGTACTTC. Translation: CASSAFTGEQYF. The genes are TRBV11-1 and TRBJ2-5, with 7 bases fitting TRBD1. Germline CDR1 and CDR2: SGHAT and FQDESV (reference sequence). The CDR3 loop spans 12 amino acids. Trimming cost V 5 bases and J 11 bases; bases outside gene matches: 8.

The chain links TRBV11-2 to TRBJ2-5; 8 nucleotides line up with TRBD1. The CDR3 sequence is 16 residues long. Per germline, CDR1 SGHAT and CDR2 FQNNGV. The junction had 10 bases not matched to a gene; V was cut back by 2 bases and J by 5 bases. Written as DNA, the CDR3 is TGTGCCAGCAGCTTAAGCCGGACAGGGTCAGAGGAGACCCAGTACTTC. It codes for CASSLSRTGSEETQYF.

This clonotype was observed at least ten times. The chain combines TRBV29-1 with TRBJ2-7, with no clear D. CDR3 size: 14 residues. Germline V CDR1 and CDR2: SQVTM, ANQGSEA. Trimming took off 1 base at V and 3 bases at J, with 13 bases between the two ends. The CDR3 loop reads CSVEGASLGYEQYF. Written as DNA, the CDR3 is TGCAGCGTTGAAGGGGCCTCCCTCGGCTACGAGCAGTACTTC.

The J gene is TRBJ2-5, the V gene TRBV30; 9 bases fit TRBD2. V was pared by 2 bases and J by 7 bases, with 8 bases of the junction left unmatched. Germline values: CDR1 GTSNPN, CDR2 SVGIG (reference sequence). CDR3 length: 14 residues. CDR3: CAWSSLGLAGTQYF. The CDR3 region has the DNA TGTGCCTGGAGTAGTCTGGGACTAGCTGGGACCCAGTACTTC.

The V gene is TRBV20-1, the J gene TRBJ2-3, with 11 bases fitting TRBD1. V was pared by 0 bases and J by 6 bases, with 11 bases of the junction left unmatched. Germline V gene sequence: CDR1 DFQATT, CDR2 SNEGSKA (reference sequence). The CDR3 is 17 amino acids. The CDR3 is CSARDPHRDRGLDTQYF. CDR3 DNA: TGCAGTGCTAGAGACCCACACCGGGACAGGGGGTTGGATACGCAGTATTTT.